Below, one T cell receptor beta chain is given with its context. This sample was taken from a study of synovial regulatory T cells in juvenile arthritis. TCRdb keeps only in-frame clones here, not all; method: immunoSEQ multiplex PCR. This sample carries 10,000 or so clones, with around 1% going to the ten biggest clones. The CDR3 covers 15 residues. The nucleotide record is missing. The germline V gene encodes CDR1 KGHSH and CDR2 LQKENI. The chain carries TRBV18 and TRBJ2-7; there is no DNA to check the TCRdb D call of TRBD1. Sequenced material: Treg cells from blood. The subset was: remaining (HLA-DR-negative) circulating blood Treg cells. The TCR comes from a donor under 30 with juvenile idiopathic arthritis. The CDR3: CASSPGQYSSYEQYF.